This T cell receptor (beta chain) comes out of a study of Ad26.COV2.S vaccination and SARS-CoV-2 variants. Generated by immunoSEQ multiplex PCR, the TCRdb table keeps only in-frame clones and is missing some. The data contain about 500,000 clones, about nine tenths of them seen just once; the ten biggest clones take up about 1.5%. Treatment here: roughly 18 received Ad26.COV2.S at low or high dose, single or two shots; 5 received placebo; per-sample allocation not given. The study sampled participants on day 63 after the first vaccine or placebo injection. The source was peripheral blood, collected in a trial of Ad26.COV2.S vaccine versus placebo. The sequence was collected from a person aged 18 to 59 who received the Ad26.COV2.S COVID-19 vaccine or a placebo.

CDR3 sequence: CASSLPKLAGGPYEQYF. The CDR3 DNA is TGTGCCAGCAGCTTACCGAAATTAGCGGGAGGGCCCTACGAGCAGTACTTC. V and J are TRBV5-4 and TRBJ2-7, with TRBD2 matching 11 bases. Germline V gives CDR1 SGHNT, CDR2 YYREEE (reference sequence). The CDR3 spans 17 residues. V was clipped by 2 bases and J by 2 bases; unmatched bases: 9.